This TCR beta chain was observed in a study of T cell responses to AZD1222 COVID-19 vaccine (dated by TCRdb to the early 2020s). Regarding the study in general: TCR sequencing covered over 230 trial participants: about 210 given two doses of AZD1222 and 26 given two doses of MenACWY control vaccine. Enrollment into the trials was organized by age into subgroups of 18-55, 56-69 and 70-plus years, and those subgroups contained 148, 28 and 57 TCR-sequenced participants, respectively.

The CDR3 regions of human TCRbeta chains were analyzed by immunosequencing. As for the original processing: Repertoire TCRs were matched against a reference library of SARS-CoV-2-specific TCRs generated with the MIRA antigen-specificity platform. Breadth was defined as the fraction of unique TCRs that were SARS-CoV-2-associated. Depth was defined as the fraction of total T cells that were SARS-CoV-2-associated. Using the MIRA data, every spike-specific TCR was mapped to the spike region that the TCR reacted to and assigned to either a CD4 or a CD8 class. Log10-transformed breadth and depth values were compared by one-way ANOVA with Sidak's multiple comparisons tests. TCRdb limited this immuneACCESS table to in-frame rearrangements with V and J called. A share of clones is missing; checked studies link under half to unresolved V genes, and the rest is unexplained. V and J calls and clone size follow that table, whereas D and trimming were derived from the DNA. A total of roughly 99,000 clones appear in this sample, nearly 90% of them only once. Around 5% of the sample is held by the ten biggest clonotypes.

V was cut back by 8 bases and J by 0 bases, leaving a gap of 11 bases between them. CDR1 LNHDA and CDR2 SQIVND are derived from the germline V gene (reference sequence). From its cysteine to its phenylalanine, the CDR3 spans 14 amino acids. The kept DNA is CDR3 alone, 42 bases in frame from the first base. The sample's time point label, in plain terms: about 28 days (+/-7) after the second vaccine dose. AZD1222 recipients with second doses at about 4 weeks or about 12 weeks were pooled, because spike-specific TCR depth and breadth did not differ between schedules. Samples from vaccinated people were obtained from the UK trials COV001 and COV002, which included a single-blind randomized controlled phase 2/3 trial of AZD1222 (ChAdOx1 nCoV-19) in healthy adults. Trial participant PBMC samples were collected at day 0 and day 28 after the second dose for TCRbeta chain sequencing. The paper as a whole reports these results and caveats: Only five or six AZD1222 recipients were SARS-CoV-2 seropositive at baseline, limiting conclusions about previously exposed vaccinees. In the small 56-69-year group, the increase in depth fell short of significance, most likely because of low power. After two AZD1222 doses, spike-specific TCR breadth and depth were significantly higher than at day 0 and than in MenACWY recipients. Participants were mostly white British and included more females than males, and it was suggested by the authors that clonal diversity may have been underestimated. Reportedly, almost half of the unique spike-specific TCRs recognized epitopes lying outside the regions that are mutated in the B.1.351 and B.1.1.7 variants. Because no day 14 peak-response samples were available, repertoires were characterized only after the peak T cell response. The vaccine-associated CD4 TCRs covered the entire spike protein, and the dominant responses fell in regions 160-218 and 743-854.

About this clone itself: Its antigen target is currently unknown. No much larger clonotype is one base removed from it; base qualities were not supplied.

This sequence originates from an adult who received the AZD1222 COVID-19 vaccine. This receptor chain uses TRBV19 and TRBJ1-3, with the identity of the D gene unclear. Sequences were derived from peripheral blood, sampled 28 days after the second AZD1222 dose. DNA sequence: TGTGCCAGTCGAGACATCAGCTCTGGAAACACCATATATTTT. Translation gives CASRDISSGNTIYF. With the portions outside the CDR3 filled from the reference TRBV19 and TRBJ1-3 genes, the complete variable region becomes DGGITQSPKYLFRKEGQNVTLSCEQNLNHDAMYWYRQDPGQGLRLIYYSQIVNDFQKGDIAEGYSVSREKKESFPLTVTSAQKNPTAFYLCASRDISSGNTIYFGEGSWLTVV.